This TCR beta chain appears in the sequencing data of a study of neoadjuvant anti-PD-1 for oral cavity cancer. Generated by immunoSEQ multiplex PCR, the TCRdb table keeps only in-frame clones and is missing some. The profile shows 7,000 to 9,500 clones, approximately 65% of them singletons. The germline CDR1 and CDR2 sequences are MNHNY and SVGAGI (reference sequence). The CDR3 is 16 amino acids. J gave up 4 bases and V 7 bases, and 7 bases lay outside the gene matches. Time point meaning: after neoadjuvant nivolumab, at surgical resection. Analysis of PBMCs was direct, with no culture step. The sequence was obtained from a person between 40 and 80 years old with oral cavity squamous cell carcinoma. The chain employs TRBV6-6 and TRBJ2-1; 13 bases are a match to TRBD2. The sample consisted of PBMCs, taken after nivolumab (anti-PD-1) treatment. The CDR3 region is CASTLTSGGPYNEQFF. CDR3 nucleotides: TGTGCCAGCACCTTGACTAGCGGGGGGCCTTACAATGAGCAGTTCTTC.